Listed below are T cell receptor beta chains from one sample, sequenced in a study of vaccination and CD4 T cells after COVID-19. TCRdb passed the PCR reads through MiXCR, listing each CDR3 protein once. This sample has thousands of distinct CDR3 sequences, with 55% to 60% found just once. These receptors are not linked to any known antigen. Material: CD4+ T cells from blood, cultured in vitro. The origin of the receptors is a human donor who had recovered from COVID-19. Both conserved end residues are trimmed from each CDR3. The order of the fields is V gene, J gene, clone size, CDR3 protein. Size is stated for part of the rows, as once, few or many counts, or as a class when the clone is expanded.

TRBV2	TRBJ1-1	few	ASTLLGEAF
TRBV7-2	TRBJ1-1	few	ASSFSRAEAF
TRBV20-1	TRBJ2-5	NA	SARDGAAKETQY
TRBV2	TRBJ1-6	few	ASSEAETPISPLH
TRBV4-1	TRBJ1-2	NA	ASSQDQKGYGYT
TRBV6-2/TRBV6-3	TRBJ1-3	NA	ASRLQDSGNTIY
TRBV20-1	TRBJ2-5	NA	SAGGLAGGVGTQY
TRBV30	TRBJ2-3	few	ACHPSGRADTQY
TRBV6-1	TRBJ1-2	few	ASTDRILYGYT
TRBV29-1	TRBJ1-2	NA	SVRGIKGYT
TRBV29-1	TRBJ1-1	NA	SSRDPANTEAF
TRBV29-1	TRBJ2-1	medium-sized	SAPGLAGGLYNEQF
TRBV30	TRBJ1-2	few	AWKLGEGGYGYT
TRBV7-2	TRBJ1-2	NA	ASSFNRGAGGYT
TRBV20-1	TRBJ1-1	few	SARNAEAF
TRBV27	TRBJ2-7	NA	ASSLYDPLAGETYEQY
TRBV6-5	TRBJ2-1	few	ASSYNRLAGQYNEQF
TRBV6-1	TRBJ2-5	NA	ASTPNREETQY
TRBV27	TRBJ1-6	NA	ASSPINRGSNSPLH
TRBV29-1	TRBJ2-3	NA	SVSPGGY
TRBV3-1	TRBJ2-7	NA	ASSQLTSGEQY
TRBV20-1	TRBJ2-2	NA	SARVPSGGNTGELF
TRBV5-8	TRBJ2-7	NA	ASRHIAGRSYEQY
TRBV11-2	TRBJ2-7	NA	ASSFPGPYEQY
TRBV3-1	TRBJ1-1	NA	ASSQGAREAF
TRBV20-1	TRBJ1-4	NA	SAPGAGFEKLF
TRBV20-1	TRBJ2-5	NA	SARDPRLAGSRETQY
TRBV20-1	TRBJ2-5	few	SASPSGDQETQY
TRBV6-5	TRBJ1-1	medium-sized	ASSYTGTAAEAF
TRBV10-1	TRBJ2-1	NA	ASSGRRGLAYNEQF
TRBV7-8	TRBJ1-3	few	ASSLVFSDSSGNTIY